This TCR beta chain appears in the sequencing data of a study of blood T cell repertoires in COVID-19. Under the authors' procedure: Amplification from reference gene primers served as the basis for estimated nucleated cell counts. The method was immunoSEQ multiplex PCR; TCRdb's version includes in-frame clones alone and lacks a portion of them. V, J and clone size are taken as reported in that table, and D and trimming were inferred from the DNA itself. The sample lists more than 70,000 clones, 70% to 90% occurring once. The CDR3 loop spans 18 amino acids. Trimming cost V 0 bases and J 6 bases; bases outside gene matches: 12. Per the germline V gene, CDR1 is SGHDN and CDR2 is FVKESK.

The sequencing input was peripheral blood. The genes are TRBV14 and TRBJ2-7; TRBD2 matches 12 bases. This receptor was identified in a man over 45 with acute or convalescent COVID-19. The CDR3 here is CASSQDKWASGGAGEQYV. The CDR3 nucleotides read TGTGCCAGCAGCCAAGATAAATGGGCTAGCGGGGGGGCGGGCGAGCAGTACGTC.